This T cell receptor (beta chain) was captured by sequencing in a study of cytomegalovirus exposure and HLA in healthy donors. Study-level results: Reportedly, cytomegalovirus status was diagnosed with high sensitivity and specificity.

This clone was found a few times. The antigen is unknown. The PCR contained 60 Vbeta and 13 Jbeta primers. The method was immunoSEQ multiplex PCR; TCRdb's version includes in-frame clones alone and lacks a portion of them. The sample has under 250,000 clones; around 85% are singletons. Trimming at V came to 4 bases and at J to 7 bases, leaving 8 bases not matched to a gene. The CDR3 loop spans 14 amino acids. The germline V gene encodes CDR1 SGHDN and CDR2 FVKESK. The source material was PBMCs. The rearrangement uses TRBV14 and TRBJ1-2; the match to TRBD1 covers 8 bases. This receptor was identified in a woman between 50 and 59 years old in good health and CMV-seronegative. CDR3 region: CASSPRDRFGGYTF. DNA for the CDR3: TGTGCCAGCAGCCCCCGGGACAGGTTCGGTGGCTACACCTTC.